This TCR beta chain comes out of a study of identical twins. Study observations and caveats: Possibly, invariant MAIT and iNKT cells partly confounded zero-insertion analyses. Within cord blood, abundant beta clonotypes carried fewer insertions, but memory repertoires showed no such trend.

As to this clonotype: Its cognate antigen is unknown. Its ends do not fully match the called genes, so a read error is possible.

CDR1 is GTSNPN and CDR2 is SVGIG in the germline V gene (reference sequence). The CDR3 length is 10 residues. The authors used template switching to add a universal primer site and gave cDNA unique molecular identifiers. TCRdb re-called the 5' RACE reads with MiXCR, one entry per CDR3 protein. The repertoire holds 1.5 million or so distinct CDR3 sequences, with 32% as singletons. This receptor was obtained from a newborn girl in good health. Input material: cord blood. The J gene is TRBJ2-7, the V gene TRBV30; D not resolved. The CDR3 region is CAWGDYERYF. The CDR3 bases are TGTGCCTGGGGAGATTACGAGCGGTACTTC.